A single T cell receptor beta chain is shown here with its context. Antigen specificity is unknown. Once RNA had been extracted, it was reverse transcribed into cDNA to act as the sequencing template. Measured with immunoSEQ multiplex PCR; TCRdb has only the in-frame clones, and not every one. In the table there are some 150,000 clones, 40% to 60% of which are singletons. The sample comes from a study of CD8+ T cells in alopecia areata. Looking at the study overall: Patients remained on tofacitinib for 6 to 18 months and then went 6 months without it.

Germline trimming cut 3 bases from V and 2 bases from J; bases unmatched to any gene: 4. The CDR3 is 14 residues long. The germline CDR1 and CDR2 sequences are SGHDT and YYEEEE. Patients with alopecia areata provided lesional scalp punch biopsies as well as peripheral blood. Study observations and caveats: Clonality was higher in lesional than normal scalp, especially in alopecia totalis/universalis.

The material was CD8+ T cells sorted from blood, obtained at week 0. The rearrangement uses TRBV5-6 and TRBJ2-7, with 8 bases aligning to TRBD1. The origin of this receptor is a human donor with alopecia areata. The CDR3 loop reads CASSSETGAYEQYF. The CDR3 bases are TGTGCCAGCAGCTCCGAGACAGGGGCCTACGAGCAGTACTTC.